The rows below give T cell receptor beta chains drawn from one sample of a study of OX40 agonist ivuxolimab in advanced cancers. Libraries were prepared by immunoSEQ multiplex PCR; TCRdb keeps only in-frame clonotypes and omits some of them. The table includes around 95,000 clones, around 90% detected once. This specimen was CD4+ or CD8+ T cells sorted from blood, taken in a trial of the OX40 agonist ivuxolimab. Receptors originate from an adult with an advanced solid tumor such as melanoma, head and neck, liver or kidney cancer. The CDR3 runs from the conserved cysteine through the conserved F or W. The D gene is left open where the match is weak. Some rows have no size entry. The others give once, few or many, or a class for an expanded clone.

TRBV30	-	TRBJ2-1	-	CAWSVQLYNEQFF	TGTGCCTGGAGTGTACAACTCTACAATGAGCAGTTCTTC
TRBV7-6	TRBD1	TRBJ1-1	-	CASSLADRGTEAFF	TGTGCCAGCAGCTTAGCAGACAGGGGGACTGAAGCTTTCTTT
TRBV30	-	TRBJ2-2	-	CAWRTTARGQLFF	TGTGCCTGGAGAACGACAGCACGAGGGCAGCTGTTTTTT
TRBV19	-	TRBJ2-2	-	CASSTAVTGELFF	TGTGCCAGTAGTACGGCAGTCACCGGGGAGCTGTTTTTT
TRBV5-1	-	TRBJ1-4	-	CASSLVSGSNQKLFF	TGCGCCAGCAGCTTGGTTTCGGGGAGTAATCAAAAACTGTTTTTT
TRBV11-2	-	TRBJ2-7	-	CASSFPLPGEQYF	TGTGCCAGCAGCTTCCCCCTACCGGGCGAGCAGTACTTC
TRBV6-1	-	TRBJ2-3	-	CASSEGTTTDTQYF	TGTGCCAGCAGTGAAGGTACGACCACAGATACGCAGTATTTT
TRBV5-1	-	TRBJ2-7	-	CASSRGKGELSYEQYF	TGCGCCAGCAGCCGTGGAAAAGGGGAACTCTCCTACGAGCAGTACTTC
TRBV15	-	TRBJ1-5	few	CATSRVWSDQPQHF	TGTGCCACCAGCAGAGTGTGGTCGGATCAGCCCCAGCATTTT
TRBV6-1	-	TRBJ2-7	once	CATYPTRGEQYF	TGTGCCACTTACCCAACCCGGGGGGAGCAGTACTTC
TRBV5-1	TRBD1	TRBJ1-2	-	CASSLDPGQGVWGYTF	TGCGCCAGCAGCTTGGATCCGGGACAGGGTGTTTGGGGCTACACCTTC
TRBV6-4	TRBD2	TRBJ2-1	-	CASSDSPPGSSGRGLNEQFF	TGTGCCAGCAGTGACTCCCCCCCAGGTTCTAGCGGGAGAGGGTTGAATGAGCAGTTCTTC
TRBV5-1	-	TRBJ1-1	-	CASSFYGAENTEAFF	TGCGCCAGCAGCTTTTATGGGGCGGAGAACACTGAAGCTTTCTTT
TRBV14	-	TRBJ2-7	-	CASSRMSSYEQYF	TGTGCCAGCTCCCGGATGAGCTCCTACGAGCAGTACTTC
TRBV28	TRBD1	TRBJ2-7	once	CASRRQGPYEQYF	TGTGCCAGCAGACGACAGGGACCTTACGAGCAGTACTTC
TRBV6-4	-	TRBJ2-3	-	CASSDSFGGTDTQYF	TGTGCCAGCAGTGACTCATTCGGCGGCACAGATACGCAGTATTTT
TRBV2	-	TRBJ2-6	-	CASDRGSSGANVLTF	TGTGCCAGCGACAGAGGGAGCTCTGGGGCCAACGTCCTGACTTTC
TRBV29-1	-	TRBJ1-4	-	CSVEIQGAGKKLFF	TGCAGCGTTGAAATACAGGGCGCGGGGAAAAAACTGTTTTTT
TRBV30	TRBD1	TRBJ1-2	-	CAWISRGHGYTF	TGTGCCTGGATCAGCAGGGGGCACGGCTACACCTTC
TRBV28	-	TRBJ2-7	-	CASSLRGGFSYEQYF	TGTGCCAGCAGTTTAAGGGGGGGCTTCTCCTACGAGCAGTACTTC
TRBV12-2	-	TRBJ2-5	-	CASRLPRTSGGPKETQYF	TGTGCAAGTCGCTTACCGCGGACTAGCGGGGGGCCAAAAGAGACCCAGTACTTC
TRBV7-9	TRBD2	TRBJ2-1	-	CASSALSGRAWGIYNEQFF	TGTGCCAGCAGCGCCCTAAGCGGGAGGGCTTGGGGTATTTACAATGAGCAGTTCTTC
TRBV19	-	TRBJ2-7	-	CASSIAATGPYEQYF	TGTGCCAGTAGTATAGCAGCGACAGGACCCTACGAGCAGTACTTC
TRBV19	-	TRBJ1-5	-	CASSFRAGNQPQHF	TGTGCCAGTAGTTTCCGTGCGGGCAATCAGCCCCAGCATTTT
TRBV19	TRBD1	TRBJ1-1	-	CASSRGQGHTEAFF	TGTGCCAGTAGTAGGGGACAGGGACACACTGAAGCTTTCTTT
TRBV7-9	TRBD1	TRBJ2-1	-	CASSVESGTGKFF	TGTGCCAGCAGCGTCGAGTCCGGGACAGGGAAGTTCTTC
TRBV5-1	-	TRBJ2-4	-	CASSRGPGNIQYF	TGCGCCAGCAGCCGGGGACCGGGGAACATTCAGTACTTC
TRBV6-4	-	TRBJ2-7	-	CASIHRGGAAYEQYF	TGTGCCAGCATCCACCGGGGTGGAGCGGCGTACGAGCAGTACTTC
TRBV7-2	-	TRBJ2-1	-	CASSLPVNQEQFF	TGTGCCAGCAGCTTACCCGTAAATCAGGAGCAGTTCTTC
TRBV2	-	TRBJ1-6	few	CASSEFSSSYNSPLHF	TGTGCCAGCAGTGAGTTCTCAAGCTCCTATAATTCACCCCTCCACTTT
TRBV10-2	TRBD2	TRBJ2-1	-	CASSDLGLAGAFGYNEQFF	TGCGCCAGCAGTGATCTGGGACTAGCGGGAGCATTTGGCTACAATGAGCAGTTCTTC
TRBV19	TRBD2	TRBJ2-3	-	CASGTSGSTDTQYF	TGTGCCAGCGGGACTAGCGGGAGCACAGATACGCAGTATTTT
TRBV7-9	TRBD1	TRBJ2-7	-	CASSLALGQGTYEQYF	TGTGCCAGCAGCTTAGCTCTTGGACAGGGGACCTACGAGCAGTACTTC
TRBV21-1	-	TRBJ2-7	-	CASSHRDRGAYEQYF	TGTGCCAGCAGCCATCGGGACAGGGGAGCCTACGAGCAGTACTTC
TRBV2	TRBD1	TRBJ1-5	-	CASSPTGTAFSNQPQHF	TGTGCCAGCAGTCCGACGGGGACAGCCTTTAGCAATCAGCCCCAGCATTTT
TRBV6-5	-	TRBJ2-7	-	CASSLTGRSYEQYF	TGTGCCAGCAGTTTAACGGGACGGTCCTACGAGCAGTACTTC
TRBV28	-	TRBJ1-2	-	CASSLRPRTYGYTF	TGTGCCAGCAGTTTAAGACCCAGAACGTATGGCTACACCTTC
TRBV28	TRBD1	TRBJ2-7	-	CASSPGVQGVYEQYF	TGTGCCAGCAGCCCCGGTGTACAGGGGGTCTACGAGCAGTACTTC
TRBV10-3	TRBD2	TRBJ2-5	-	CAISDPGLAPQETQYF	TGTGCCATCAGTGACCCGGGACTAGCGCCTCAAGAGACCCAGTACTTC
TRBV6-5	-	TRBJ1-4	few	CASSYSGGGEKLFF	TGTGCCAGCAGTTACTCCGGAGGAGGGGAAAAACTGTTTTTT
TRBV5-8	TRBD1	TRBJ1-6	-	CASSSGTGTNSPLHF	TGTGCCAGCAGCAGCGGGACAGGGACTAATTCACCCCTCCACTTT
TRBV6-5	-	TRBJ1-2	-	CASNPGANYGYTF	TGTGCCAGCAATCCGGGAGCTAACTATGGCTACACCTTC
TRBV11-3	TRBD2	TRBJ2-2	few	CASSQLAGGNTGELFF	TGTGCCAGCAGCCAACTAGCGGGGGGGAACACCGGGGAGCTGTTTTTT
TRBV2	-	TRBJ2-7	-	CASMERYEQYF	TGTGCCAGCATGGAAAGGTACGAGCAGTACTTC
TRBV28	-	TRBJ2-1	-	CASRDSLASSYNEQFF	TGTGCCAGCAGGGACAGCCTAGCGAGCTCCTACAATGAGCAGTTCTTC
TRBV6-5	TRBD2	TRBJ2-1	-	CASSALAVNYNEQFF	TGTGCCAGCAGCGCCCTAGCGGTAAATTACAATGAGCAGTTCTTC
TRBV19	TRBD1	TRBJ1-2	-	CASLSHRGGDYGYTF	TGTGCCAGCTTATCCCACAGGGGAGGCGACTATGGCTACACCTTC
TRBV28	-	TRBJ1-4	-	CASSVTAGFGEKLFF	TGTGCCAGCAGCGTAACGGCGGGGTTTGGTGAAAAACTGTTTTTT
TRBV5-1	-	TRBJ2-3	-	CASSWRGGDTQYF	TGCGCCAGCAGCTGGAGGGGTGGAGATACGCAGTATTTT
TRBV10-3	TRBD2	TRBJ2-1	-	CAISESGTSGGVNEQFF	TGTGCCATCAGTGAGTCGGGGACTAGCGGGGGGGTAAATGAGCAGTTCTTC
TRBV5-1	-	TRBJ1-1	-	CASSMRGWTEAFF	TGCGCCAGCAGCATGCGGGGTTGGACTGAAGCTTTCTTT
TRBV5-1	-	TRBJ1-6	-	CASRFESTNSPLHF	TGCGCCAGCAGGTTCGAGAGTACGAATTCACCCCTCCACTTT
TRBV30	-	TRBJ2-1	-	CAWTIRPGEQFF	TGTGCCTGGACGATTCGTCCGGGTGAGCAGTTCTTC
TRBV5-4	-	TRBJ2-3	-	CASSFRRDTQYF	TGTGCCAGCAGCTTTCGCAGAGATACGCAGTATTTT
TRBV9	-	TRBJ2-1	-	CASTLGAAMGNEQFF	TGTGCCAGCACCTTAGGGGCGGCAATGGGAAATGAGCAGTTCTTC
TRBV7-6	TRBD2	TRBJ2-5	-	CASTPGGTQYF	TGTGCCAGCACCCCGGGGGGGACCCAGTACTTC
TRBV6-6	-	TRBJ1-3	-	CASRQSGNTIYF	TGTGCCAGCAGGCAATCTGGAAACACCATATATTTT